Sequencing of this T cell receptor (beta chain) was carried out in a study of T-cell reconstitution after alpha-beta-depleted transplantation in children. Unique molecular identifiers were incorporated during preparation of the TCRbeta library. TCRdb re-called the PCR reads with MiXCR, one entry per CDR3 protein. The profile shows a few hundred thousand distinct CDR3 sequences, about a tenth of them singletons. This clonotype was observed a few times. The sample in question was PBMCs from the stem cell graft donor, obtained from the stem cell graft. The sequence derives from a human donor who donated a stem cell graft to a child with acute myeloid leukemia.

The CDR3 loop reads CSVETPANTGELFF. Here the CDR3 DNA reads TGCAGCGTTGAAACTCCAGCGAACACCGGGGAGCTGTTTTTT. The genes are TRBV29-1 and TRBJ2-2; D unclear. CDR1 SQVTM and CDR2 ANQGSEA come from the germline V gene. This CDR3 contains 14 residues. The ends were cut back, 2 bases at V and 0 bases at J, with 7 bases in the middle.